The rows below give T cell receptor beta chains drawn from one sample of a study of blood T cell repertoires in COVID-19. TCRdb's copy holds only in-frame clones and misses some; the assay was immunoSEQ multiplex PCR. The sample carries more than 120,000 clones, 87% recorded once. Specimen: peripheral blood. These receptors were obtained from a woman aged 50 to 60 with acute or convalescent COVID-19. Both conserved end residues are part of each CDR3. The D gene is left open where the match is weak. Part of the rows lack a size; the others show once, few, many or a class for expanded clones.

j_call,v_call,d_call,clone_size,cdr3_nt,cdr3_aa
TRBJ1-1,TRBV29-1,.,.,TGCAGCGTTGGACAGCTCATGAACACTGAAGCTTTCTTT,CSVGQLMNTEAFF
TRBJ1-2,TRBV23-1,.,.,TGCGCCAGCAGCCCTTCTCTCGGTTTTCCCCATGGCTACACCTTC,CASSPSLGFPHGYTF
TRBJ2-5,TRBV19,TRBD1,.,TGTGCCAGTACCCCCGCGACAGGGCAAGAGACCCAGTACTTC,CASTPATGQETQYF
TRBJ2-7,TRBV5-4,.,.,TGTGCCAGCAGCTTGCCAGGGTACGAGCAGTACTTC,CASSLPGYEQYF
TRBJ2-1,TRBV14,.,.,TGTGCCAGCAGCCAAGATAGGAGGAGTGAGCAGTTCTTC,CASSQDRRSEQFF
TRBJ1-1,TRBV18,TRBD1,.,TGTGCCAGCTCACCAATCCAGACAGGGCCCAACACTGAAGCTTTCTTT,CASSPIQTGPNTEAFF
TRBJ1-2,TRBV24-1,.,once,TGTGCCACCAGTGACCCGGAGGGAGCTAACTATGGCTACACCTTC,CATSDPEGANYGYTF
TRBJ1-4,TRBV27,.,few,TGTGCCAGCAGTTTAGGTGCAGGGGTCGGTGAAAAACTGTTTTTT,CASSLGAGVGEKLFF
TRBJ2-5,TRBV5-1,.,.,TGCGCCAGCAGCGGAGGACAGTTCCAAGAGACCCAGTACTTC,CASSGGQFQETQYF
TRBJ1-2,TRBV11-1,.,.,TGTGCCAGCAGCTATCAAGGGGCGAGGGGCTACACCTTC,CASSYQGARGYTF
TRBJ1-2,TRBV12-3/TRBV12-4,.,.,TGTGCCAGCAGTTTAGTACGGAGGTCTGGCTACACCTTC,CASSLVRRSGYTF
TRBJ2-7,TRBV7-2,.,once,TGTGCCAGCAGCTTAGTCTCTCTTTACGAGCAGTACTTC,CASSLVSLYEQYF
TRBJ1-2,TRBV5-5,.,.,TGTGCCAGCAGCTTGGCCCCGGTAGCTAACTATGGCTACACCTTC,CASSLAPVANYGYTF
TRBJ2-1,TRBV24-1,.,few,TGTGCCACCAGTCGAGGGAATGAGCAGTTCTTC,CATSRGNEQFF
TRBJ1-4,TRBV19,.,.,TGTGCCAGTAGTATTTCTACGGCTAATGAAAAACTGTTTTTT,CASSISTANEKLFF
TRBJ2-5,TRBV15,.,.,TGTGCCACCAGCAGAGACAGGAACGGACAAGAGACCCAGTACTTC,CATSRDRNGQETQYF
TRBJ1-2,TRBV5-6,TRBD1,.,TGTGCCAGCAGCTTGGACAGGGGCGGCTATGGCTACACCTTC,CASSLDRGGYGYTF
TRBJ2-1,TRBV7-9,TRBD2,.,TGTGCCAGCAGCGGAACTAGCGGGAGCTCCTACAATGAGCAGTTCTTC,CASSGTSGSSYNEQFF
TRBJ2-1,TRBV5-4,TRBD1,.,TGTGCCAGCAGCGGATGGACAGGGGGCCTCAGCTCCTACAATGAGCAGTTCTTC,CASSGWTGGLSSYNEQFF
TRBJ2-7,TRBV10-2,TRBD1,.,TGCGCCAGCAGTGAGTCTACAGGGGGCGTAGGGCAGTACTTC,CASSESTGGVGQYF
TRBJ2-3,TRBV3-1/TRBV3-2,TRBD1,.,TGTGCCAGCAGCCAAGATCAGGACAGGCACCCCACAGATACGCAGTATTTT,CASSQDQDRHPTDTQYF
TRBJ1-1,TRBV9,.,.,TGTGCCAGCAGCGTCTGGCATACGAACACTGAAGCTTTCTTT,CASSVWHTNTEAFF
TRBJ1-4,TRBV15,.,.,TGTGCCACCGGGCAGGGGAGTGAAAAACTGTTTTTT,CATGQGSEKLFF
TRBJ2-7,TRBV5-1,.,once,TGCGCCAGCAGTGGGGTTAGGACTCACTACGAGCAGTACTTC,CASSGVRTHYEQYF
TRBJ1-3,TRBV5-1,.,.,TGCGCCAGCAGCGAATTTATTAGCTCTGGAAACACCATATATTTT,CASSEFISSGNTIYF
TRBJ1-4,TRBV7-8,TRBD1,.,TGTGCCAGCAGCCACCGACACAGGGGATTGGCTGAAAAACTGTTTTTT,CASSHRHRGLAEKLFF
TRBJ1-4,TRBV2,.,few,TGTGCCAGCAGATATTACGGTTCTGAAAAACTGTTTTTT,CASRYYGSEKLFF
TRBJ1-2,TRBV12-3/TRBV12-4,TRBD1,.,TGTGCCAGCAGAGGACAGGGGGCCAATGGCTACACCTTC,CASRGQGANGYTF
TRBJ1-5,TRBV5-6,TRBD1,.,TGTGCCAGCAGTCATTACAGGGGGCAGAGCAATCAGCCCCAGCATTTT,CASSHYRGQSNQPQHF
TRBJ2-2,TRBV7-3,TRBD2,.,TGTGCCAGCAGCCCCGGGACTAGCGGGGGGGCATACACCGGGGAGCTGTTTTTT,CASSPGTSGGAYTGELFF
TRBJ2-7,TRBV19,.,once,TGTGCCAGTAGTCACCGGGAGAAGGACGAGCAGTACTTC,CASSHREKDEQYF
TRBJ1-2,TRBV24-1,.,.,TGTGCCACCAGTGATTTCAGGGGTAGGAACTATGGCTACACCTTC,CATSDFRGRNYGYTF
TRBJ2-7,TRBV4-1,TRBD2,.,TGCGCCAGCAGCCACCGACTAGCGGGGGGGGAAGGCTACGAGCAGTACTTC,CASSHRLAGGEGYEQYF
TRBJ2-4,TRBV5-1,.,.,TGCGCCAGCAGCTTGGGCGGGGAAGCCAAAAACATTCAGTACTTC,CASSLGGEAKNIQYF
TRBJ2-4,TRBV2,TRBD2,.,TGTGCCAGCACCCAGCTAGCGGGGGTAGCCAAAAACATTCAGTACTTC,CASTQLAGVAKNIQYF
TRBJ1-2,TRBV7-8,TRBD1,.,TGTGCCAGCAGCTTAGGGACAGGAGCCTCCTATGGCTACACCTTC,CASSLGTGASYGYTF
TRBJ2-1,TRBV9,TRBD1,.,TGTGCCAGCAGCGTAGCGGGACAGCCATACAATGAGCAGTTCTTC,CASSVAGQPYNEQFF
TRBJ2-5,TRBV6-5,TRBD2,.,TGTGCCAGCAGATTCACTAGCGGGAGACGAGAGACCCAGTACTTC,CASRFTSGRRETQYF
TRBJ2-7,TRBV5-1,TRBD1,.,TGCGCCAGCAGCCCGACAGGGGCCTACGAGCAGTACTTC,CASSPTGAYEQYF
TRBJ1-3,TRBV9,.,.,TGTGCCAGCACCCGGGACGGGAGCTCTGGAAACACCATATATTTT,CASTRDGSSGNTIYF
TRBJ2-3,TRBV24-1,.,.,TGTGCCACCGCCAAGACAGGCTCCATTAGCACAGATACGCAGTATTTT,CATAKTGSISTDTQYF
TRBJ1-3,TRBV5-6,.,.,TGTGCCAGCAGCTTGGTACGGGAAAACACCATATATTTT,CASSLVRENTIYF